Listed below are T cell receptor beta chains from one sample, sequenced in a study of identical twins. TCRdb reprocessed the 5' RACE reads with MiXCR, giving one entry per CDR3 protein. The sample consists of more than 250,000 distinct CDR3 sequences, roughly 8.6% of them appearing once. This sample also belongs to another study, concerning yellow fever vaccine responses in identical twins.

Sequencing used memory (CD45RO+) T cells sorted from blood. The receptors shown here come from a woman aged 18-29 years in good health. Both conserved end residues are part of each CDR3. D genes are given only for firm matches. Some rows have no size entry. The others give once, few or many, or a class for an expanded clone.

d_gene	abundance	v_gene	j_gene	CDR3aa	CDR3nt
TRBD2	many	TRBV10-2	TRBJ2-1	CASSGVPGTSGSKNEQFF	TGCGCCAGCAGTGGAGTACCCGGGACTAGCGGGAGCAAGAATGAGCAGTTCTTC
TRBD1	many	TRBV11-2	TRBJ1-2	CASSSGQANYGYTF	TGTGCCAGCAGCAGTGGACAGGCTAACTATGGCTACACCTTC
NA	NA	TRBV7-7	TRBJ2-2	CASSSQSGELFF	TGTGCCAGCAGCTCCCAATCCGGGGAGCTGTTTTTT
NA	many	TRBV20-1	TRBJ2-5	CSARGHETQYF	TGCAGTGCCCGGGGGCACGAGACCCAGTACTTC
TRBD2	few	TRBV20-1	TRBJ2-4	CSAFPSGGLGGAKNIQYF	TGCAGTGCTTTCCCCAGCGGGGGGCTGGGAGGGGCCAAAAACATTCAGTACTTC
NA	few	TRBV6-2/TRBV6-3	TRBJ2-7	CASRTPVVYEQYF	TGTGCCAGCAGAACCCCAGTAGTCTACGAGCAGTACTTC
TRBD2	many	TRBV10-3	TRBJ2-7	CAISDGSGTLYEQYF	TGTGCCATCAGTGATGGTAGCGGGACCCTCTACGAGCAGTACTTC
NA	few	TRBV19	TRBJ2-3	CASRPQGPGTDTQYF	TGTGCCAGTAGGCCGCAGGGGCCGGGGACAGATACGCAGTATTTT
TRBD1	few	TRBV20-1	TRBJ2-7	CSARALGQGYEQYF	TGCAGTGCTAGAGCCTTGGGACAGGGCTACGAGCAGTACTTC
NA	many	TRBV6-5	TRBJ1-4	CASSYSGRTENEKLFF	TGTGCCAGCAGTTACTCAGGGCGGACAGAGAATGAAAAACTGTTTTTT
NA	NA	TRBV6-4	TRBJ2-3	CASSGKGGATDTQYF	TGTGCCAGCAGTGGAAAGGGGGGGGCCACAGATACGCAGTATTTT
TRBD1	few	TRBV25-1	TRBJ2-7	CASSESGGEHYEQYF	TGTGCCAGCAGTGAATCAGGGGGCGAACACTACGAGCAGTACTTC
TRBD1	NA	TRBV19	TRBJ2-6	CASSRTGGIGANVLTF	TGTGCCAGTAGCAGGACAGGGGGGATCGGGGCCAACGTCCTGACTTTC
NA	few	TRBV13	TRBJ1-3	CASSLSPQQSSGNTIYF	TGTGCCAGCAGCTTATCCCCCCAACAGAGCTCTGGAAACACCATATATTTT
TRBD1	NA	TRBV5-1	TRBJ2-4	CASSVGQKGATNIQYF	TGCGCCAGCAGCGTGGGACAGAAGGGGGCCACAAACATTCAGTACTTC
TRBD2	few	TRBV20-1	TRBJ2-1	CSAERGGSYNEQFF	TGCAGTGCTGAGCGGGGGGGCTCCTACAATGAGCAGTTCTTC